This T cell receptor beta chain was recorded in a study of shared clonotypes between healthy human individuals. The donors, healthy adults who were HIV-negative, had experienced no recent acute infections or vaccinations. The V end was cut by 4 bases, the J end by 7 bases, with 17 bases between. This CDR3 has 15 residues. Germline V CDR1 and CDR2: SGHNT, YYREEE (reference sequence). TCRdb's copy holds only in-frame clones and misses some; the assay was immunoSEQ multiplex PCR. This table has about 1.5 million clones, around 95% appearing once. Findings and limits, study-wide: Across subsets, estimated richness was generally greater for naive than for memory populations.

Regarding this clone: Its matching antigen is unknown.

Sequencing used naive CD4+ T cells sorted from blood. Subset defined: CD45RA+ positively selected. This sequence was found in a man in his thirties or forties in good health. The chain combines TRBV5-4 with TRBJ2-2; D might be TRBD1 or TRBD2, each matching 6 bases. This CDR3 is CASSLLGGRSGELFF. The CDR3 DNA reads TGTGCCAGCAGCCTTTTGGGGGGCCGGAGCGGGGAGCTGTTTTTT.